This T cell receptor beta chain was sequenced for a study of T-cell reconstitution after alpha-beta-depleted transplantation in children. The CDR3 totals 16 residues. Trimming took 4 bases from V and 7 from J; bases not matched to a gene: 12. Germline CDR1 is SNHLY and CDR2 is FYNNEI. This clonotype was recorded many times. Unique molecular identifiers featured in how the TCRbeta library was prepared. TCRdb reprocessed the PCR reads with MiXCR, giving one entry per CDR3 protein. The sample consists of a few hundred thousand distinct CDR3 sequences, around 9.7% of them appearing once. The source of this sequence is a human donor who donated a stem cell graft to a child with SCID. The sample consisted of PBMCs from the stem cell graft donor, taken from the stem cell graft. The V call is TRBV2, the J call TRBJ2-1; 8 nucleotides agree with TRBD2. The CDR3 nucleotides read TGTGCCAGCAGTGGTCTAGCGGGCTTATACGGGAATGAGCAGTTCTTC. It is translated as CASSGLAGLYGNEQFF.